The clone carrying this T cell receptor beta chain was picked up a small number of times. The library targeted TCRbeta and was prepared with unique molecular identifiers. Each CDR3 protein gets one entry after TCRdb re-called the PCR reads with MiXCR. This sample yields hundreds of thousands of distinct CDR3 sequences, of which 9.5% to 15% are seen a single time; roughly 5.4% belongs to the top ten. From germline, CDR1 is SGHNT and CDR2 YYREEE (reference sequence). Trimming took 1 base from V and 4 from J, leaving 11 bases between them. The CDR3 runs to 15 residues. These data are taken from a study of T-cell reconstitution after alpha-beta-depleted transplantation in children.

J is TRBJ2-2 and V is TRBV5-4, with a weak D call TRBD2 (6 bases). The material was PBMCs from the stem cell graft donor, obtained from the stem cell graft. The receptor comes from a human donor who donated a stem cell graft to a child with combined immunodeficiency. Here the CDR3 DNA reads TGTGCCAGCAGCTTGCTGGGGGGTGGCACCGGGGAGCTGTTTTTT. It specifies CASSLLGGGTGELFF.